This T cell receptor (beta chain) was captured in a study of glioma-infiltrating T cells after dendritic cell vaccination. Background on the study: Dendritic cell vaccination trial patients had either newly diagnosed or recurrent glioblastoma.

Study-level findings and limits: Higher TCR clonality did not directly relate to longer survival.

On this clone: Its cognate antigen is unknown.

The primer mix had 60 V beta and 13 J beta primers. Method: immunoSEQ multiplex PCR; TCRdb's copy keeps in-frame clones and lacks some. There are some 100,000 clones in the sample; more than 75% occur only once, and roughly 2.9% lies in the top ten. This CDR3 is 13 amino acids long. With 4 bases clipped from V and 5 bases from J, the junction kept 2 bases outside the gene matches. CDR1 is MNHNS and CDR2 is SASEGT in the germline V gene. This sample comprised blood, obtained before dendritic cell vaccination. The gene calls are TRBV6-1 and TRBJ2-5, with 9 bases fitting TRBD1. The sequence derives from a human donor with glioblastoma. The DNA for the CDR3 is TGTGCCAGCAGTGGGACAGGGGCGGAGACCCAGTACTTC. As protein: CASSGTGAETQYF.